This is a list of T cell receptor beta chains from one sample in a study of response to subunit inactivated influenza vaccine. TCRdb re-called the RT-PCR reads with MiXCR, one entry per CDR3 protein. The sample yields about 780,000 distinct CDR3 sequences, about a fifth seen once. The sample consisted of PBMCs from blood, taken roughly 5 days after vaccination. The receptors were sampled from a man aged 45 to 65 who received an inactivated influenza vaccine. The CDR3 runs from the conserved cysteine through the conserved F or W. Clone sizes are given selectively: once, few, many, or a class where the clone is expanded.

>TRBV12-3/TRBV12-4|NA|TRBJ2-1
CATKGGGSYNEQFF
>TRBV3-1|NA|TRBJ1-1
CASSQTGGVGTEAFF
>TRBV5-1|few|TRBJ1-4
CASSLGQTRGEKLFF
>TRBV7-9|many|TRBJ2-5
CASSLNRVETQYF
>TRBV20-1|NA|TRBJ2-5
CSARDLSRGRETQYF
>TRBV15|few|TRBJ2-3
CATSSYREDTQYF
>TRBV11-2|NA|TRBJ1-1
CASSLGFKEEGSGAEAFF
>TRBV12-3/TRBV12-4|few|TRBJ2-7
CASSTGGLANYEQYF
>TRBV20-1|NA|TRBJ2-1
CSARDRGSGRPGEQFF
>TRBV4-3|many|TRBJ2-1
CASSQDLGFNEQFF
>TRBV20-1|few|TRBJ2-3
CSANLGGRGTDTQYF
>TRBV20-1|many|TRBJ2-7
CSAETGSPYEQYF
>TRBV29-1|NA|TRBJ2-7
CSVGQGWEQYF
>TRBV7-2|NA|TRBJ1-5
CASSLVVGGNQPQHF
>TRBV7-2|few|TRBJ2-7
CASSLDAHRVGEQYF
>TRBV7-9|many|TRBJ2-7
CASSRVGPYEQYF
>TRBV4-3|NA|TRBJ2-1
CASSPGVAGLSGDEQFF
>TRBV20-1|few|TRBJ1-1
CSATQVGPGDTEAFF
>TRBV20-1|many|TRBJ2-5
CSAREPGQGQETQYF
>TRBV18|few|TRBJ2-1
CASSPEGQGRGEQFF
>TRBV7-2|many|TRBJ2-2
CASSFRNTGELFF
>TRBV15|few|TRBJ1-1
CATSRATGAAEAFF
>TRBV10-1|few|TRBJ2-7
CASSKQGIGEQYF
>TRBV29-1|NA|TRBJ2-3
CSVVGLARMGTQYF
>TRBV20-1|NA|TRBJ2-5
CSASLVGTGFLQETQYF
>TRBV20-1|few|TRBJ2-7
CSAKLAAYEQYF
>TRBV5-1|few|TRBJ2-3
CASTLGSSTGDTQYF
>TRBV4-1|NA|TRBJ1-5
CASSQRDNQPQHF
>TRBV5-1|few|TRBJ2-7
CASSLMNRGYEQYF
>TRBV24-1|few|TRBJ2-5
CATSDSRTALQETQYF
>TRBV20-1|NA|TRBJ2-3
CSATGTGHPDTQYF
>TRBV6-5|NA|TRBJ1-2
CASSYSVQGLWGGYTF
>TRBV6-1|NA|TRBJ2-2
CASSSSDNTGELFF
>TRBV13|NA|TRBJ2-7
CASSSLRQEDSYEQYF
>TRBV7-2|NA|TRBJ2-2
CASSPPNGELFF
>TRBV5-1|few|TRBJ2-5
CASSLATSGGFETQYF
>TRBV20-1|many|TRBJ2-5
CSASSVGGGPETQYF
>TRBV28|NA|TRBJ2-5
CASSLSPFLVEQETQYF
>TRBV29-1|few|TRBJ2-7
CSVEGATYEQYF
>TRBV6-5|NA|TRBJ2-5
CASSYGTKGHETQYF
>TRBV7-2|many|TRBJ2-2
CASSLSSGVTGELFF
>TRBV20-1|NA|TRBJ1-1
CSAIGLGAEAFF
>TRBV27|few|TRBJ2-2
CASCSGSAGTGELFF
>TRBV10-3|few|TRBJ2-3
CAISVDSGRTDTQYF
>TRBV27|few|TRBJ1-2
CVSSYYPGITEGYTF
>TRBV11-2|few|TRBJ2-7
CASSLGGYRFAAYEQYF
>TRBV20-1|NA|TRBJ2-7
CSAARDSPYEQYF
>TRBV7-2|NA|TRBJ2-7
CASSLQRGLSYEHYF
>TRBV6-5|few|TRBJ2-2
CASSYSTSGRAGGELFF
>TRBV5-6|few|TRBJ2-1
CASSWQPGQGGWKQFF
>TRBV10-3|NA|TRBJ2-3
CAISDPTVSTDTQYF
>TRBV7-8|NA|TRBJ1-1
CASRGTLEAFF
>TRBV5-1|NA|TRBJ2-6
CASSLRQAGANVLTF
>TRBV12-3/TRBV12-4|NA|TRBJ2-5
CASSLNQGQTQYF
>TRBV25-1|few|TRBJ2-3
CASSGRTAPTDTQYF